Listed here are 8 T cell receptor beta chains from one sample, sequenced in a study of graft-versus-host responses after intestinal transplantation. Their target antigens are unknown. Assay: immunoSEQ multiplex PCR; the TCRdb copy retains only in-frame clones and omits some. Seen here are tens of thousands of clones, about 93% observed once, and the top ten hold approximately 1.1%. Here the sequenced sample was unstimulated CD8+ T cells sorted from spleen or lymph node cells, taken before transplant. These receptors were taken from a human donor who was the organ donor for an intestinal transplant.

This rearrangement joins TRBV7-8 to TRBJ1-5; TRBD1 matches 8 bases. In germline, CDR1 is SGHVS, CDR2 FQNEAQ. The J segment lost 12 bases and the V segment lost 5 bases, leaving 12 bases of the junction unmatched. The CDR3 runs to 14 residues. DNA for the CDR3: TGTGCCAGCAGCCCGACAGGGGCACAACCAGACCAGCATTTT. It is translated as CASSPTGAQPDQHF.

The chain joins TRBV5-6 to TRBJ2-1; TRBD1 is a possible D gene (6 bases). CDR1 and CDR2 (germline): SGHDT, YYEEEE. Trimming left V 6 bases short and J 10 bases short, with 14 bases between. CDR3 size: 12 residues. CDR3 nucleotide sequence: TGTGCCAGCACCCATAACGGACAGGAGCAGTTCTTC. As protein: CASTHNGQEQFF. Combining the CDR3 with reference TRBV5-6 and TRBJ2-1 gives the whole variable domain DAGVTQSPTHLIKTRGQQVTLRCSPKSGHDTVSWYQQALGQGPQFIFQYYEEEERQRGNFPDRFSGHQFPNYSSELNVNALLLGDSALYLCASTHNGQEQFFGPGTRLTVL.

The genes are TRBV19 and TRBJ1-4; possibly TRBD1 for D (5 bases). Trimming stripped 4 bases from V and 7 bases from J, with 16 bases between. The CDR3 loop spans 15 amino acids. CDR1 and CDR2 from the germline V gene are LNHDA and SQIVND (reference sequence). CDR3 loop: CASSTQGGPCEKLFF. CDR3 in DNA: TGTGCCAGTAGTACGCAGGGAGGGCCGTGTGAAAAACTGTTTTTT. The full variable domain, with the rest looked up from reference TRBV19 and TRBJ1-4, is DGGITQSPKYLFRKEGQNVTLSCEQNLNHDAMYWYRQDPGQGLRLIYYSQIVNDFQKGDIAEGYSVSREKKESFPLTVTSAQKNPTAFYLCASSTQGGPCEKLFFGSGTQLSVL.

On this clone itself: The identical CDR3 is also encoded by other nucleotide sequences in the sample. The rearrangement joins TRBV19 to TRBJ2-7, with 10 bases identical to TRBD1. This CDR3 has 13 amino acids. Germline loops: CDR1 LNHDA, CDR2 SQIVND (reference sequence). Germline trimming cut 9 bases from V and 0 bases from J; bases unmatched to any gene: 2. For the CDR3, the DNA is TGTGCCAGCGGACAGGGGGTCTCCTACGAGCAGTACTTC. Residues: CASGQGVSYEQYF.

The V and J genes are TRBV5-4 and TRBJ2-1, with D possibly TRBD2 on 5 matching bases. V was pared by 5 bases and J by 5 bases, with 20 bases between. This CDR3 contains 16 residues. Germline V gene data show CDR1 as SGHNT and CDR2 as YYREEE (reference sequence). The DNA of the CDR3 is TGTGCCAGCAGGCCGGTGGAGGTGGCGGGCAACAATGAGCAGTTCTTC. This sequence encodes CASRPVEVAGNNEQFF. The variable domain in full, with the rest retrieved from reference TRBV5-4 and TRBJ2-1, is ETGVTQSPTHLIKTRGQQVTLRCSSQSGHNTVSWYQQALGQGPQFIFQYYREEENGRGNFPPRFSGLQFPNYSSELNVNALELDDSALYLCASRPVEVAGNNEQFFGPGTRLTVL.

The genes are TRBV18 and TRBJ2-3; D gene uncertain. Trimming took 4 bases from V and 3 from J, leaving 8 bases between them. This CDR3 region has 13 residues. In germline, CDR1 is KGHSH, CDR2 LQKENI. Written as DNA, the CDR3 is TGTGCCAGCTCACTGTCAACAACAGATACGCAGTATTTT. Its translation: CASSLSTTDTQYF.

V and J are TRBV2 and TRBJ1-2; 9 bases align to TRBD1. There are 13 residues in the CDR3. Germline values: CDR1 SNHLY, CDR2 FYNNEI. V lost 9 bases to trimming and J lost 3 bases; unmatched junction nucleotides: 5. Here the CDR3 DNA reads TGTGCCAGAAGCGGGGACAGGGACTATGGCTACACCTTC. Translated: CARSGDRDYGYTF.

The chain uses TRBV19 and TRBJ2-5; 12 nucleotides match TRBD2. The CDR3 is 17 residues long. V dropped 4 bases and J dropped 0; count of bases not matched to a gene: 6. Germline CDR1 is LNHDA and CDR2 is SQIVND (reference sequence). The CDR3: CASSTSGLAGYQETQYF. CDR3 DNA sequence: TGTGCCAGTAGTACCTCCGGACTAGCGGGATACCAAGAGACCCAGTACTTC.